The present entry profiles one TCR beta chain with its context. As yet, its antigen is unknown. The length of the CDR3 is 12 residues. V gave up 3 bases and J gave up 5 bases, with 7 bases separating them. This sample is drawn from a study of T cell responses to AZD1222 COVID-19 vaccine. General observations from the study: Baseline serology detected seropositivity in only six AZD1222 recipients. Donors skewed white British and female; clonal diversity was possibly underestimated.

The assay was immunoSEQ multiplex PCR, and TCRdb's table has in-frame clones only and misses some. The sample shows 90,000 to 150,000 clones, around 88% of them seen only once. The receptor was derived from an adult in good health. The V and J genes are TRBV12-3 or TRBV12-4 and TRBJ1-1; D unclear. This specimen consisted of peripheral blood, obtained on day 0 of AZD1222 vaccination. The DNA of the CDR3 is TGTGCCAGCAGTTTTTCGGTGACTGAAGCTTTCTTT. The encoded protein is CASSFSVTEAFF.